The entry below describes one TCR beta chain. Its antigen remains unidentified. This sample is drawn from a study of graft-versus-host responses after intestinal transplantation. Study findings and constraints: Peak GvH clone levels in circulation were associated with early post-transplant HvG declines.

Germline-derived CDR1 and CDR2 are MNHNY and SVGAGI (reference sequence). The CDR3 length is 13 residues. V lost 0 bases to trimming and J lost 6 bases, with 9 bases between them. The repertoire was sequenced with immunoSEQ multiplex PCR; TCRdb's copy has only in-frame clones and lacks some. This table holds some 82,000 clones, roughly 84% found once. The origin of this receptor is a human donor who was the organ donor for an intestinal transplant. The chain carries TRBV6-6 and TRBJ2-7; D is uncertain. This specimen was unstimulated CD8+ T cells sorted from spleen or lymph node cells, taken before transplant. This CDR3 reads CASSYSSMVEQYF. CDR3 nucleotide sequence: TGTGCCAGCAGTTACTCCTCGATGGTCGAGCAGTACTTC.